This is a list of T cell receptor beta chains from one sample in a study of T-cell memory formation after mild COVID-19. MiXCR was run by TCRdb on the 5' RACE reads, yielding one entry per CDR3 protein. The table has 300,000 to 350,000 distinct CDR3 sequences, 10% to 15% seen once. Specimen: PBMCs or a T cell subset sorted from them (not recorded which). Source of these receptors: a man aged 18-30 years who had mild COVID-19 (a few samples of this study predate the infection). Cell type and time point are not known. Each CDR3 is given with its conserved first and last residue. Fields, in order: clone size, D gene, J gene, V gene, CDR3 DNA, CDR3 protein. The D gene is left open where the match is weak. Size is omitted from some rows. Given values are once, few, many or a class for expanded clones.

>-|-|TRBJ1-1|TRBV5-1
TGCGCCAGCAGCTTGGAGACCGGACGGTACACTGAAGCTTTCTTT
CASSLETGRYTEAFF
>-|-|TRBJ2-2|TRBV7-8
TGTGCCAGCACCCCGGTGGTAAGAACGTCCGGGGAGCTGTTTTTT
CASTPVVRTSGELFF
>-|TRBD2|TRBJ2-3|TRBV9
TGTGCCAGCAGCGTAAATCCGGCGGGGGGAAGCACAGATACGCAGTATTTT
CASSVNPAGGSTDTQYF
>few|TRBD2|TRBJ2-5|TRBV5-6
TGTGCCACCAGTGTAGCCGGGGGGGAGACCCAGTACTTC
CATSVAGGETQYF
>many|-|TRBJ2-1|TRBV5-4
TGTGCCAGCAGCCGGGCCTCGGTAGGTGGCGATGAGCAGTTCTTC
CASSRASVGGDEQFF
>few|TRBD2|TRBJ2-1|TRBV15
TGTGCCACCAGCGCTGCCTCTGTTGGGAGGGGTGAGCAGTTCTTC
CATSAASVGRGEQFF
>-|TRBD1|TRBJ2-2|TRBV5-5
TGTGCCAGCAGTTCCAGACAGGGCACCGGGGAGCTGTTTTTT
CASSSRQGTGELFF
>-|-|TRBJ2-2|TRBV4-2
TGTGCCAGCAGCCAAGGCCAAGGGTCGGGCACCGGGGAGCTGTTTTTT
CASSQGQGSGTGELFF
>few|TRBD2|TRBJ2-1|TRBV27
TGTGCCAGCAGTGGAACTAGCGGGGGGGTACCCAATGAGCAGTTCTTC
CASSGTSGGVPNEQFF
>-|-|TRBJ2-7|TRBV7-2
TGTGCCAGCAGCCCCGGAGGCTACAGCTGGGAGCAGTACTTC
CASSPGGYSWEQYF
>few|-|TRBJ2-5|TRBV20-1
TGCAGTGCTAGACCCACGATGGGGGACCAAGAGACCCAGTACTTC
CSARPTMGDQETQYF
>few|-|TRBJ2-1|TRBV7-8
TGTGCCAGCAGCTTTCGAAGACTAGTGCGTAACAATGAGCAGTTCTTC
CASSFRRLVRNNEQFF
>few|-|TRBJ2-1|TRBV28
TGTGCCAGCAGTTTTCGCAGGGTGGGTGAGCAGTTCTTC
CASSFRRVGEQFF
>-|TRBD1|TRBJ1-1|TRBV2
TGTGCCAGCAAACAGGGGGCGATCGTGGTGAACACTGAAGCTTTCTTT
CASKQGAIVVNTEAFF
>many|-|TRBJ2-2|TRBV13
TGTGCCAGCAGCCTCCCTGGGGGGGAGCTGTTTTTT
CASSLPGGELFF
>few|-|TRBJ2-1|TRBV7-6
TGTGCCAGCAGTCATGAGGGCGAGGAGCAGTTCTTC
CASSHEGEEQFF
>many|-|TRBJ2-4|TRBV20-1
TGCAGTGCTAGAGGGGCAGGGACGAACATTCAGTACTTC
CSARGAGTNIQYF
>-|-|TRBJ1-2|TRBV5-6
TGTGCCAGCAGCCCGGGGGGGTATGTCTATGGCTACACCTTC
CASSPGGYVYGYTF
>few|-|TRBJ2-5|TRBV10-3
TGTGCCATCAGTGCACCCGGGGGCCCGGAGACCCAGTACTTC
CAISAPGGPETQYF
>-|-|TRBJ1-1|TRBV12-3/TRBV12-4
TGTGCCAGCAGTTTTACTACCTGGAACACTGAAGCTTTCTTT
CASSFTTWNTEAFF
>-|-|TRBJ2-3|TRBV10-3
TGTGCCATCAGGGAGCGGCTACAATCTAGCACAGATACGCAGTATTTT
CAIRERLQSSTDTQYF
>few|-|TRBJ2-7|TRBV18
TGTGCCAGCCATCTACAGGGTGTCCACGAGCAGTACTTC
CASHLQGVHEQYF
>many|-|TRBJ1-1|TRBV10-3
TGTGCCATCAGTGAGTCCAGGACAGCGATGAACACTGAAGCTTTCTTT
CAISESRTAMNTEAFF
>-|-|TRBJ1-1|TRBV19
TGTGCCAGTAGTATTTGGGCAGGGGAGACTGAAGCTTTCTTT
CASSIWAGETEAFF
>once|-|TRBJ2-1|TRBV12-3/TRBV12-4
TGTGCCAGCACCGGAGTGCAGGCGGGGTACTACCAGCAGTTCTTC
CASTGVQAGYYQQFF
>few|-|TRBJ2-6|TRBV10-3
TGTGCCACCCTGGGGTTCAGGGTAATTACTGGGGCCAACGTCCTGACTTTC
CATLGFRVITGANVLTF
>-|-|TRBJ2-5|TRBV20-1
TGCAGTGCTCCTGGGGCGCACCTACCCCAAGAGACCCAGTACTTC
CSAPGAHLPQETQYF
>-|-|TRBJ1-2|TRBV18
TGTGCCAGCTCACCACCATCTGCAGGGCCGTATGGCTACACCTTC
CASSPPSAGPYGYTF
>-|-|TRBJ2-5|TRBV5-1
TGCGCCACCGCGGCGGAGGGGGAGACCCAGTACTTC
CATAAEGETQYF
>-|TRBD1|TRBJ2-5|TRBV28
TGTGCCAGCAGTTTGTGGCAGGGGGCTGGCGAGACCCAGTACTTC
CASSLWQGAGETQYF
>-|TRBD1|TRBJ2-7|TRBV5-1
TGCGCCAGCAGCTTGGGTGGGACAGGGTCGTACGAGCAGTACTTC
CASSLGGTGSYEQYF
>many|-|TRBJ1-4|TRBV18
TGTGCCAGCTCACCCTCGGTGGGGGGCGTCGCAACTAATGAAAAACTGTTTTTT
CASSPSVGGVATNEKLFF
>many|-|TRBJ2-1|TRBV27
TGTGCCAGCAGGTTCCCGGGGTCTTACAATGAGCAGTTCTTC
CASRFPGSYNEQFF
>few|-|TRBJ2-5|TRBV5-4
TGTGCCAGCAGCTCCCGGATAGGACAGATTATCCAAGAGACCCAGTACTTC
CASSSRIGQIIQETQYF
>few|-|TRBJ2-1|TRBV7-6
TGTGCCAGCAGCTTAATAGACCGGCATGAGCAGTTCTTC
CASSLIDRHEQFF
>-|TRBD2|TRBJ2-3|TRBV6-2/TRBV6-3
TGTGCCAGCAGTTATCTAGCGGGGGGCGGCCGCGATTGGGCGCAGTATTTT
CASSYLAGGGRDWAQYF
>-|-|TRBJ1-5|TRBV6-5
TGTGCCAGCAGCAGGACAGCCGGGGGGCCCCAGCATTTT
CASSRTAGGPQHF
>-|-|TRBJ2-2|TRBV29-1
TGCAGCGGACAAGCTGGAGAGGGGGAGCTGTTTTTT
CSGQAGEGELFF
>-|-|TRBJ2-1|TRBV5-4
TGTGCCACCCGGACTGACTCCTACAATGAGCAGTTCTTC
CATRTDSYNEQFF
>-|-|TRBJ2-1|TRBV6-5
TGTGCCGTCCGGGACACTCTCAATGAGCAGTTCTTC
CAVRDTLNEQFF
>-|TRBD1|TRBJ2-1|TRBV10-1
TGCGCCAGCAGTGACGGGACAGGGAGGTCCTACAATGAGCAGTTCTTC
CASSDGTGRSYNEQFF
>few|-|TRBJ2-5|TRBV4-3
TGCGCCAGCAGTAAGGGTGTTTTTCAGGAGACCCAGTACTTC
CASSKGVFQETQYF
>few|TRBD1|TRBJ2-4|TRBV19
TGTGCCACACAGGACAGGGCCCAGGCTAGGGACATTCAGTACTTC
CATQDRAQARDIQYF
>-|TRBD1|TRBJ2-1|TRBV20-1
TGCAGTGCGACAGGGGGCGCCTTCAATGAGCAGTTCTTC
CSATGGAFNEQFF
>-|-|TRBJ2-1|TRBV4-3
TGCGCCAGCAGCCAAGGAAAGAGTTTCCGGGGCAATGAGCAGTTCTTC
CASSQGKSFRGNEQFF
>-|-|TRBJ1-5|TRBV12-3/TRBV12-4
TGTGCCAGCAGACAGGGAACAGGGTCCGGACCCCAGCATTTT
CASRQGTGSGPQHF
>few|-|TRBJ2-5|TRBV12-3/TRBV12-4
TGTGCCAGCAGTTTGGCGGTTTACCAAGAGACCCAGTACTTC
CASSLAVYQETQYF